A single sample gave rise to the 19 T cell receptor delta chains below, sequenced in a study of Vδ1+ human thymocytes. Sequences come from RNA converted to cDNA by reverse transcription. Multiplex PCR used pooled V-gene forward primers and a constant-region reverse primer to amplify CDR3s. TCRdb reprocessed the multiplex PCR reads through CATT. The data contain approximately 19,000 delta-chain clones, about 8% of them seen just once; the ten biggest clones take up roughly 0.98%. Points from the study as a whole: In the thymus, TRG and TRD repertoires looked highly polyclonal with Gaussian CDR3 lengths.

Antigen specificity for these receptors is unknown. The sample consisted of Vdelta1+ gamma-delta thymocytes from the thymus. Subset: FACS-sorted CD3+ TCRalphabeta- TCRVdelta1+ TCRVdelta2- thymocytes. These receptors were taken from a child under three years old who had congenital heart surgery.

This clone has only a few counts. The chain is built from TRDV1 and TRDJ1, with 7 bases that match TRDD3. Germline assignment: CDR1 TSWWSYY and CDR2 QGS. This CDR3 comprises 23 residues. The ends lost 1 base at V and 4 bases at J; junction bases unmatched: 30. CDR3 DNA: TGTGCTCTTGGGGAACCCCTTCTCTACCCAACTGGGGACCGGCGGCGTTTTGGCGATAAACTCATCTTT. Translating gives CALGEPLLYPTGDRRRFGDKLIF.

The chain couples TRDV1 to TRDJ1; 12 bases line up with TRDD3. The CDR3 has 20 amino acids. V shed 1 base and J 1 base; nucleotides not matched to a gene: 13. Germline CDR1 is TSWWSYY and CDR2 is QGS. This CDR3 is CALGEPTPGGYAKGTDKLIF. As DNA, the CDR3 is TGTGCTCTTGGGGAACCTACGCCTGGGGGATACGCGAAAGGCACCGATAAACTCATCTTT.

The rearrangement joins TRDV1 to TRDJ1; 8 bases align to TRDD3. The J gene is absent in TCRdb and was assigned here via DNA matching to germline. The CDR3 length is 21 residues. With 2 bases clipped from V and 5 bases from J, the junction kept 25 bases outside the gene matches. Germline CDR1 is TSWWSYY and CDR2 is QGS. The CDR3 loop is CALGEGLRTSIYTGGRDKLIF. The CDR3 DNA sequence: TGTGCTCTTGGGGAAGGATTGAGGACTTCCATTTATACTGGGGGGAGAGATAAACTCATCTTT.

This clone was observed a few times. The rearrangement links TRDV1 to TRDJ1, with 13 bases matching TRDD3. V gave up 4 bases and J gave up 0 bases; unmatched junction bases: 11. The germline V gene encodes CDR1 TSWWSYY and CDR2 QGS. The CDR3 extends over 19 amino acids. The CDR3 here is CALGVLPTGGYAYTDKLIF. Here the CDR3 DNA reads TGTGCTCTTGGGGTTCTTCCTACTGGGGGATACGCGTACACCGATAAACTCATCTTT.

This clone occurred a few times. The J gene is TRDJ1, the V gene TRDV1; 10 nucleotides match TRDD3. The V gene end was trimmed by 3 bases and the J gene end by 0 bases; junction bases not matched to a gene: 13. CDR3 size: 19 residues. Germline V gives CDR1 TSWWSYY, CDR2 QGS. The DNA for the CDR3 is TGTGCTCTTGGGGACCCTCTCATCTCTACTGGGGGATACACCGATAAACTCATCTTT. It codes for CALGDPLISTGGYTDKLIF.

This clone was seen only a few times. The chain is built from TRDV1 and TRDJ1, with TRDD3 identical over 12 bases. With 0 bases clipped from V and 0 bases from J, the junction kept 17 bases outside the gene matches. The CDR3 has 22 residues. Germline V gene data show CDR1 as TSWWSYY and CDR2 as QGS. Written as DNA, the CDR3 is TGTGCTCTTGGGGAACTTACTACGTACCTCCTGGGGGATACGGACAACACCGATAAACTCATCTTT. This encodes CALGELTTYLLGDTDNTDKLIF.

This chain links TRDV1 with TRDJ1, with TRDD3 matching over 12 bases. Germline V gene sequence: CDR1 TSWWSYY, CDR2 QGS. The ends lost 0 bases at V and 4 bases at J; junction bases unmatched: 6. CDR3 length equals 17 residues. The CDR3 spells CALGELSWGIRGDKLIF. Written as DNA, the CDR3 is TGTGCTCTTGGGGAACTATCCTGGGGGATACGGGGCGATAAACTCATCTTT.

The chain is built from TRDV1 and TRDJ1; 8 bases agree with TRDD2. The CDR3 has 19 residues. From germline, CDR1 is TSWWSYY and CDR2 QGS. Trimming took 3 bases from V and 2 from J; bases not matched to a gene: 17. The CDR3 DNA is TGTGCTCTTGGGGAGGGCCTTCCTATTGTTGGGGGGTTGACCGATAAACTCATCTTT. Its translation is CALGEGLPIVGGLTDKLIF.

The chain links TRDV1 to TRDJ1; 10 bases are shared with TRDD3. Germline CDR1 is TSWWSYY and CDR2 is QGS. V gave up 3 bases and J gave up 0 bases; unmatched junction bases: 16. The CDR3 totals 20 residues. The CDR3 loop is CALGEPLGDTGFGYTDKLIF. The CDR3 nucleotides are TGTGCTCTTGGGGAGCCGTTGGGGGATACAGGGTTCGGGTACACCGATAAACTCATCTTT.

There are a few counts of this clone. V usage is TRDV1 and J usage is TRDJ1, with 9 bases matching TRDD3. V trimming: 2 bases; J trimming: 3 bases; junction bases outside the gene matches: 10. The germline V gene encodes CDR1 TSWWSYY and CDR2 QGS. This CDR3 comprises 17 residues. CDR3 DNA: TGTGCTCTTGGGGAAGATTCAAGGGGGGGATACTCCGATAAACTCATCTTT. Residues: CALGEDSRGGYSDKLIF.

The chain uses TRDV1 and TRDJ2; D may be TRDD3 (5 bases). Germline V gene sequence: CDR1 TSWWSYY, CDR2 QGS. The V end lost 5 bases, the J end lost 4 bases, and 14 bases lay between the germline ends. There are 15 residues in the CDR3. The DNA of the CDR3 is TGTGCTCTTGGGAACCCCCCAGGGGGGACAGCACAACTCTTCTTT. Protein product: CALGNPPGGTAQLFF.

This sequence joins TRDV1 and TRDJ1; 10 bases agree with TRDD3. No J segment appears in TCRdb, so it was assigned here by matching the sequence to germline. In germline, CDR1 is TSWWSYY, CDR2 QGS. This CDR3 is built from 19 residues. J was trimmed by 4 bases and V by 4 bases; bases with no gene match: 18. CDR3 coding DNA: TGTGCTCTTGGGGTCTTAAAGGGTCTGGGGGATAAAGTTCACGATAAACTCATCTTT. Its protein product is CALGVLKGLGDKVHDKLIF.

A remark on this clone: One junction end does not reproduce the germline sequence, and a read error may be involved. The chain links TRDV1 to TRDJ1; 12 positions agree with TRDD3. This CDR3 is built from 22 residues. Germline V gives CDR1 TSWWSYY, CDR2 QGS. CDR3 loop: CALGESHLRVNWGIPGTDKLIF. Written as DNA, the CDR3 is TGTGCTCTTGGGGAATCCCATCTACGGGTAAACTGGGGGATACCCGGCACCGATAAACTTATCTTT.

This clone was seen a handful of times. A single base separates this from a much larger clone, so it may be a read error. The rearrangement links TRDV2 to TRDJ1; no clear D gene. The germline gives CDR1 GEAIGNYY, CDR2 EKD. The CDR3 extends over 13 amino acids. V was shortened by 3 bases and J by 1 base, with 8 bases between the two germline ends. The chain's CDR3 is CACDSSCTDKLIF. The CDR3 region has the DNA TGTGCCTGTGACTCCTCCTGCACCGATAAACTCATCTTT.

In its sample, this clone was seen a few times. V is TRDV1 and J is TRDJ1; tentatively, D is TRDD3 (5 bases). The CDR3 runs to 16 residues. The germline gives CDR1 TSWWSYY, CDR2 QGS. V dropped 2 bases and J dropped 0 bases, with 13 bases sitting between them. CDR3 sequence reads: CALGEGGFYYTDKLIF. CDR3 sequence (DNA): TGTGCTCTTGGGGAAGGGGGGTTCTATTACACCGATAAACTCATCTTT.

J is TRDJ1 and V is TRDV1, with D possibly TRDD3 on 6 matching bases. V lost 5 bases, J lost 0 bases, and 13 bases lay in between. CDR3 size: 15 residues. Germline CDR1 is TSWWSYY and CDR2 is QGS. The CDR3 coding sequence is TGTGCTCTTGGGCGGGGGAGGCTGTACACCGATAAACTCATCTTT. Protein product: CALGRGRLYTDKLIF.

The chain uses TRDV3 and TRDJ1, with D maybe TRDD3 (6 bases). The J gene, left out of TCRdb, was set here by checking the DNA against germline. Trimming took 1 base from V and 2 from J, leaving 29 bases between them. The CDR3 runs 19 residues. Germline V lookup: CDR1 TVYSNPD, CDR2 GDNSRS (reference sequence). The CDR3 DNA is TGTGCCTTTAAAGGACAGATTCTGACCCGTACTGGGTGGACCGATAAACTCATCTTT. This codes for CAFKGQILTRTGWTDKLIF. The full variable domain, its missing parts supplied by reference TRDV3 and TRDJ1, is CDKVTQSSPDQTVASGSEVVLLCTYDTVYSNPDLFWYRIRPDYSFQFVFYGDNSRSEGADFTQGRFSVKHILTQKAFHLVISPVRTEDSATYYCAFKGQILTRTGWTDKLIFGKGTRVTVEP.

This clone was found a few times. V usage is TRDV1 and J usage is TRDJ1; 12 bases are shared with TRDD3. Germline lookup yields CDR1 TSWWSYY and CDR2 QGS. This CDR3 contains 20 residues. The ends lost 4 bases at V and 10 bases at J; junction bases unmatched: 25. The CDR3 region has the DNA TGTGCTCTTGGGGGACACCAGGCCTTCCTACCTTCGCTGGGGGATACGGGACTCATCTTT. The encoded protein is CALGGHQAFLPSLGDTGLIF.

To note about this clone: Compared with germline, one end of the junction differs, possibly owing to a read error. The J gene is TRDJ1, the V gene TRDV1; 10 bases match TRDD3. From germline, CDR1 is TSWWSYY and CDR2 QGS. This CDR3 spans 16 amino acids. Written as DNA, the CDR3 is TGTGCTCTTGGGCAACTTCCTACGAGGTGGGGGATACAACTCATCTTT. This encodes CALGQLPTRWGIQLIF.